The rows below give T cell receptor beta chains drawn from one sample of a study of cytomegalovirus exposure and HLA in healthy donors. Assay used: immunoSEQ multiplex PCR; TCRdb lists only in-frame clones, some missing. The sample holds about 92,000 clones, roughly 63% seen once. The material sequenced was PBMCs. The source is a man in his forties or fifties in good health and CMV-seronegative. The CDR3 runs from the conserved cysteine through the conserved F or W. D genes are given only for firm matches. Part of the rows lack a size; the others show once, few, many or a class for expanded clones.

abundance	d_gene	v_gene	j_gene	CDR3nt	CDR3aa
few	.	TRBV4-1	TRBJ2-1	TGCGCCAGCAGCCCCTTGTATAGGGACTCTCCGAGCGGTGAGCAGTTCTTC	CASSPLYRDSPSGEQFF
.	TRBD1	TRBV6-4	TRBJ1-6	TGTGCCAGCAGGGGACAGGGGGAAAATTCACCCCTCCACTTT	CASRGQGENSPLHF
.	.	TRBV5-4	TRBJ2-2	TGTGCCAGCAAGTCGCGACTCGACACCGGGGAGCTGTTTTTT	CASKSRLDTGELFF
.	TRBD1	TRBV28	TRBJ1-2	TGTGCCAGCAGTCCCCTCGCGTCAGGGGGGTATGGCTACACCTTC	CASSPLASGGYGYTF
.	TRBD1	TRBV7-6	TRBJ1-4	TGTGCCAGCAGCTTACCGGCCATTGACAGGGGGCGCCATGAAAAACTGTTTTTT	CASSLPAIDRGRHEKLFF
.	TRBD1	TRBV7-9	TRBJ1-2	TGTGCCAGCAGCCACCCGCAGGGGGCACGCTATGGCTATGGCTACACCTTC	CASSHPQGARYGYGYTF
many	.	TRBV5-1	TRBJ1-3	TGCGCCAGCAGCTTAAACTTTGACAGAAGCTCTGGAAACACCATATATTTT	CASSLNFDRSSGNTIYF
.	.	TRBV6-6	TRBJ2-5	TGTGCCAGCAGTTACTCGACTGCGGAGACCCAGTACTTC	CASSYSTAETQYF
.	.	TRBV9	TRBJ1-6	TGTGCCAGCAGCGTAGAACAGGGAGGGCATTCACCCCTCCACTTT	CASSVEQGGHSPLHF
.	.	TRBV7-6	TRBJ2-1	TGTGCCAGCAGACCTCTTACAGGTTACGGCGATGAGCAGTTCTTC	CASRPLTGYGDEQFF
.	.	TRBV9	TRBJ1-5	TGTGCCAGCAGCGTAGGGAGTCGCAATCAGCCCCAGCATTTT	CASSVGSRNQPQHF
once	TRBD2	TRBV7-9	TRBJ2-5	TGTGCCAGCAGCTCCAATCTAGCGGGAAGGGAGACCCAGTACTTC	CASSSNLAGRETQYF
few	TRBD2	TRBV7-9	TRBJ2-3	TGTGCCAGCGGTTCAGCGGGAGCAGATACGCAGTATTTT	CASGSAGADTQYF
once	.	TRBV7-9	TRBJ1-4	TGTGCCAGCAGCCCCGACTCGGGTTTGGGTAATGAAAAACTGTTTTTT	CASSPDSGLGNEKLFF
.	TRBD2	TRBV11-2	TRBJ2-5	TGTGCCAGCAGCTTGAGCGGGGGGGCCCTAGGGACCCAGTACTTC	CASSLSGGALGTQYF
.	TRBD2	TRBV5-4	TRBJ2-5	TGTGCCAGCAGCCCAGCTAGCGGGAGGGATGGGGAGACCCAGTACTTC	CASSPASGRDGETQYF
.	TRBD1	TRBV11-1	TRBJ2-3	TGTGCCAGCAGCCTCGGGACAGGGAGGGCAGATACGCAGTATTTT	CASSLGTGRADTQYF
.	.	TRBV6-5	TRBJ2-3	TGTGCCAGCACAGGACAGAGCACAGATACGCAGTATTTT	CASTGQSTDTQYF
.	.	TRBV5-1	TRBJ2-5	TGCGCCAGCAGCTTGACAGGGTCCACGGAGACCCAGTACTTC	CASSLTGSTETQYF
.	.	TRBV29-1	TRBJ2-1	TGCAGCGGCATAGCGGCCAGCTCCTACAATGAGCAGTTCTTC	CSGIAASSYNEQFF
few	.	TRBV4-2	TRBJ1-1	TGTGCCAGCAGCCTACAACTGAAAGGGGGCACTGAAGCTTTCTTT	CASSLQLKGGTEAFF
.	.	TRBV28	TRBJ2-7	TGTGCCACCGTACTAGGGGGAAGGGAGCAGTACTTC	CATVLGGREQYF
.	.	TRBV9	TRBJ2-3	TGTGCCAGCAGCGTAGGTCAGGGCCGGGATACGCAGTATTTT	CASSVGQGRDTQYF
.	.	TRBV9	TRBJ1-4	TGTGCCAGCAGCGTAGATGGGGAACAGGGACTGTTTTTT	CASSVDGEQGLFF
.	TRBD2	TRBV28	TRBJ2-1	TGTGCCAGCAGTTTACTACGTGGACTAGCGGGAGGCAATGAGCAGTTCTTC	CASSLLRGLAGGNEQFF
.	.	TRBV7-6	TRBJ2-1	TGTGCCAGCAGCTTAGGGGGGGGCCCGTACAATGAGCAGTTCTTC	CASSLGGGPYNEQFF
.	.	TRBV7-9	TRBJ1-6	TGTGCCAGCGAGGGTTACGATTCACCCCTCCACTTT	CASEGYDSPLHF
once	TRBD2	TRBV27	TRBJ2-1	TGTGCCAGCAGTTTTGGACTAGAGTTAAATCATGAGCAGTTCTTC	CASSFGLELNHEQFF
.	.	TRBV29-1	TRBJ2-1	TGCAGCGTTGTAGTCCCCGACGGGGGCTACAATGAGCAGTTCTTC	CSVVVPDGGYNEQFF
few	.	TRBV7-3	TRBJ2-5	TGTGCCAGCAGCTTAAATCAGCCGGGGGTTGGAGAGACCCAGTACTTC	CASSLNQPGVGETQYF
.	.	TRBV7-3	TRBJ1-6	TGTGCCAGCAGCTTATTAGCGTATAATTCACCCCTCCACTTT	CASSLLAYNSPLHF
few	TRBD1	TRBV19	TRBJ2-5	TGTGCCAGTAAGGCCCTGGGACAGGAAGAAGAGACCCAGTACTTC	CASKALGQEEETQYF
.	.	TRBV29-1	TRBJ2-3	TGCAGCGTTGAAGGAGACAGGCATAGCACAGATACGCAGTATTTT	CSVEGDRHSTDTQYF
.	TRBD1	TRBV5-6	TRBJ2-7	TGTGCCAGCAGCTTGGCAATCACAGGGGGCTACGAGCAGTACTTC	CASSLAITGGYEQYF
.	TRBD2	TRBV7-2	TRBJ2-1	TGTGCCAGCAGCCCCAAACTAGCGGGGGGCCACTACAATGAGCAGTTCTTC	CASSPKLAGGHYNEQFF
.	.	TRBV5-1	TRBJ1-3	TGCGCCAGCAGCCAAAACACCATATATTTT	CASSQNTIYF